This T cell receptor beta chain is from a study of CD8 T cells in ankylosing spondylitis. The study, taken as a whole, reports: Earlier literature documents some of the motif variants in reactive arthritis synovial fluid and blood. The study identified a TCR beta motif of roughly eight highly homologous variants that appeared characteristic of ankylosing spondylitis blood.

Points on this clonotype: The antigen is undetermined.

Preparation of TCR beta libraries was done by quantitative 5'-RACE with molecular barcodes. TCRdb passed the 5' RACE reads through MiXCR, listing each CDR3 protein once. This sample has some 200,000 distinct CDR3 sequences, with roughly 6.6% found just once. The CDR3 is made up of 13 amino acids. Looked up from germline, CDR1 is LNHDA and CDR2 is SQIVND (reference sequence). Germline trimming cut 6 bases from V and 4 bases from J; bases unmatched to any gene: 5. The chain carries TRBV19 and TRBJ1-2; 7 bases match TRBD1. The sequencing sample was made of blood, either unsorted or a sorted T cell fraction (not recorded which). The clonotype originates from a male donor with ankylosing spondylitis. CDR3 protein: CASSRDSVYGYTF. The CDR3 DNA reads TGTGCCAGTAGCCGGGACAGCGTCTATGGCTACACCTTC. Full variable domain (rest looked up from reference TRBV19 and TRBJ1-2): DGGITQSPKYLFRKEGQNVTLSCEQNLNHDAMYWYRQDPGQGLRLIYYSQIVNDFQKGDIAEGYSVSREKKESFPLTVTSAQKNPTAFYLCASSRDSVYGYTFGSGTRLTVV.